This is a list of T cell receptor beta chains from one sample in a study of blood T cell repertoires in COVID-19. Profiled with immunoSEQ multiplex PCR; TCRdb holds only in-frame clones, not every one. The sample lists approximately 54,000 clones, 90% to 95% occurring once. Material for sequencing was peripheral blood. The receptors stem from a man aged 45 to 65 with acute or convalescent COVID-19. Each CDR3 is given without its conserved first and last residue. D genes are given only for firm matches.

d_call,cdr3_length,v_call,cdr3_aa
TRBD1,13,TRBV11-2,ASSFTGTGGDEQY
TRBD1,12,TRBV6-5,ASRAGGGNTEAF
NA,13,TRBV21-1,ASSKEGGFNYGYT
TRBD2,12,TRBV27,ASRVSGTTYEQY
NA,13,TRBV6-5,ASSPSAGYPYEQY
NA,11,TRBV12-3/TRBV12-4,ASSFKGRETQY
TRBD2,14,TRBV5-5,ASSFQTSGRGIEQF
NA,7,TRBV12-3/TRBV12-4,ASLYGYT
NA,12,TRBV7-9,ASSSAGDYNEQF
NA,12,TRBV7-2,ASSLGRRNNEQF
NA,13,TRBV6-5,ASSSFTGNPNEQF
TRBD1,13,TRBV7-8,ASSRDRGRQETQY
NA,13,TRBV6-6,ASSFTPTNTDTQY
NA,13,TRBV2,ASSINIGEPNIQY
TRBD2,13,TRBV19,ASSIDLSRAGDRF
TRBD1,11,TRBV18,ASSPRQGDEQF
TRBD1,14,TRBV4-1,ASSLRQGSSGNTIY
TRBD1,13,TRBV30,AWSGGTVSNQPQH
TRBD1,13,TRBV5-5,ASSSGTGGYNEQF
TRBD1,14,TRBV4-3,ASSQFTQGQAYEQY
NA,12,TRBV27,ASSNRQRNSPLH
TRBD1,19,TRBV19,ASSIRVLRGTASLSNQPQH
TRBD1,12,TRBV10-2,ASSEGTVNTEAF
NA,12,TRBV4-3,ASSQVLYSYEQY
TRBD2,14,TRBV9,ASSLGLAGVGETQY
TRBD1,11,TRBV2,ARLNRDSYEQY
NA,12,TRBV11-2,ASSSQLTSYEQY
NA,15,TRBV27,ASRQIGGTGNYNEQF
NA,13,TRBV3-1/TRBV3-2,ASSQERGDYSGYT
TRBD2,13,TRBV5-1,ASSLGTSGMYEQY
NA,12,TRBV18,ASSPGRSTDTQY
NA,12,TRBV7-6,ASSPGTKTGELF
NA,10,TRBV23-1,AKAGFNNEQF
NA,12,TRBV7-9,ASSLQQGLNGYT
NA,11,TRBV21-1,ASSGTGHDEQY
NA,12,TRBV18,ASSPDNVNQPQH
TRBD1,12,TRBV6-1,ASSENRGPETQY
TRBD2,17,TRBV9,ASSVDSRTSGRAYNEQF
NA,14,TRBV4-3,ASSQAIRENTGELF
NA,17,TRBV6-2/TRBV6-3,ASSYPRGTRTFSYNEQF
NA,13,TRBV5-6,ASSDGRESSYEQY
NA,14,TRBV7-2,ASSLIGGQSNNEQF
NA,14,TRBV7-2,ASSLGRAGWYNEQF
TRBD2,14,TRBV4-2,ASSQGSSGQYNEQF
NA,11,TRBV9,ASSVGSENIQY
TRBD1,12,TRBV28,ASSFGQGDQPQH
NA,12,TRBV3-1/TRBV3-2,ASSPRGRDYGYT
NA,13,TRBV11-3,ASSHDGRGRYEQY
TRBD1,12,TRBV3-1/TRBV3-2,ASSQVSGTGGYT
TRBD1,13,TRBV19,ASSIAPDRGLPLH
TRBD1,14,TRBV11-3,ASSLDKRGRGNEQF
TRBD2,12,TRBV27,ASSFLAGIYEQY
TRBD1,12,TRBV11-2,ASSPGQGVEKLF
TRBD1,11,TRBV30,AWSGQGGQPQH
NA,14,TRBV4-2,ASSQEPLTSGNTIY
NA,12,TRBV19,ASSIGGSTDTQY
NA,14,TRBV4-1,ASSPSGLTRSYEQY
TRBD1,14,TRBV19,ASSIADRDPLYGYT
NA,14,TRBV21-1,ASSKSAGADNSPLH